Listed here are 21 T cell receptor beta chains from one sample, sequenced in a study of T cell responses to AZD1222 COVID-19 vaccine. The repertoire was sequenced with immunoSEQ multiplex PCR; TCRdb's copy has only in-frame clones and lacks some. The sample shows about 200,000 clones, about 89% of them seen only once. The source material was peripheral blood, sampled 28 days after the second AZD1222 dose. These receptors originate from an adult who received the AZD1222 COVID-19 vaccine.

This sequence joins TRBV5-1 and TRBJ2-1; the D gene could be TRBD1 or TRBD2 (5 bases each). CDR1 is SGHRS, CDR2 YFSETQ, per germline. V lost 5 bases and J 6 bases, leaving 18 bases between the germline ends. The CDR3 runs to 15 residues. The CDR3 DNA sequence: TGCGCCAGCAGGGGTACCGGGCTGGGGGTCAATGAGCAGTTCTTC. Amino acids: CASRGTGLGVNEQFF.

Of note for this clone: The same CDR3 is also encoded by other DNA sequences in this sample. The chain recombines TRBV7-3 with TRBJ2-5; unclear D gene. The CDR3 consists of 13 residues. CDR1 is SGHTA, CDR2 FQGTGA, per germline. V lost 5 bases and J lost 0, with 7 bases in between. The CDR3 sequence: CASSLTNQETQYF. Written as DNA, the CDR3 is TGTGCCAGCAGCCTCACAAACCAAGAGACCCAGTACTTC.

The chain employs TRBV29-1 and TRBJ2-7; tentatively, D is TRBD1 (6 bases). The germline V gene has CDR1 SQVTM and CDR2 ANQGSEA. V lost 3 bases and J lost 6, with 21 bases in between. CDR3 size: 15 residues. CDR3 nucleotides: TGCAGCGTTGAGGGGGCTTCGGGCAAGGATGGCGAGCAGTACTTC. This sequence encodes CSVEGASGKDGEQYF.

This sequence joins TRBV18 and TRBJ2-7, with D tentatively TRBD2 (7 bases). CDR3 length: 14 amino acids. Germline V CDR1 and CDR2: KGHSH, LQKENI. Trimming took 4 bases from V and 0 from J, leaving 10 bases between them. The CDR3, as DNA: TGTGCCAGCTCACGGGAGGGGGGCTCCTACGAGCAGTACTTC. Translating it yields CASSREGGSYEQYF.

This chain connects TRBV6-1 to TRBJ2-7; TRBD1 aligns across 8 bases. The CDR3 has 15 amino acids. CDR1 is MNHNS, CDR2 SASEGT, per germline. J gave up 2 bases and V 0 bases, and 3 bases lay outside the gene matches. CDR3 residues: CASSEAWTGTYEQYF. CDR3 DNA sequence: TGTGCCAGCAGTGAAGCATGGACAGGGACCTACGAGCAGTACTTC.

J is TRBJ1-2 and V is TRBV28, with TRBD1 identical over 8 bases. Looked up from germline, CDR1 is MDHEN and CDR2 is SYDVKM. V trimming: 5 bases; J trimming: 4 bases; junction bases outside the gene matches: 3. The CDR3 is 13 amino acids. Here the CDR3 DNA reads TGTGCCAGCAGTCGCGACAGGGGCTATGGCTACACCTTC. It is translated as CASSRDRGYGYTF.

The V gene is TRBV19, the J gene TRBJ2-3; 7 bases are a match to TRBD2. From germline, CDR1 is LNHDA and CDR2 SQIVND (reference sequence). CDR3 length: 19 residues. The V segment lost 3 bases and the J segment 2 bases; nucleotides outside the gene matches: 17. The CDR3 reads CASSIFRLAEYLNTDTQYF. Here the CDR3 DNA reads TGTGCCAGTAGTATCTTTAGGCTAGCGGAATATTTGAACACAGATACGCAGTATTTT.

The genes are TRBV28 and TRBJ2-7, with 7 bases that match TRBD2. V trimming: 3 bases; J trimming: 4 bases; junction bases outside the gene matches: 6. This CDR3 is built from 14 residues. Looked up from germline, CDR1 is MDHEN and CDR2 is SYDVKM. Here the CDR3 DNA reads TGTGCCAGCAGTTTCGGGGGGACGAAATACGAGCAGTACTTC. Amino acid sequence: CASSFGGTKYEQYF.

This clone was seen a single time. The genes are TRBV7-9 and TRBJ1-4; D is perhaps TRBD1 (6 bases). Trimming pared 4 bases from V and 5 bases from J, leaving 14 bases between. There are 15 residues in the CDR3. Per the germline V gene, CDR1 is SEHNR and CDR2 is FQNEAQ (reference sequence). CDR3 nucleotide sequence: TGTGCCAGCAGCTCCACAGGGTATAGGAATGAAAAACTGTTTTTT. Translation gives CASSSTGYRNEKLFF.

The J gene is TRBJ2-7, the V gene TRBV28, with 10 nucleotides matching TRBD1. Germline assignment: CDR1 MDHEN and CDR2 SYDVKM. This CDR3 has 15 amino acids. V lost 5 bases to trimming and J lost 5 bases; unmatched junction nucleotides: 9. CDR3 sequence reads: CASSTTRTGGDEQYF. CDR3 nucleotides: TGTGCCAGCAGTACAACTAGGACAGGGGGGGACGAGCAGTACTTC.

The chain recombines TRBV9 with TRBJ1-3; no clear D gene. This CDR3 is built from 10 residues. Trimming took off 7 bases at V and 4 bases at J, with 3 bases between the two ends. The germline gives CDR1 SGDLS, CDR2 YYNGEE. CDR3 bases: TGTGCCAGCTCCGGAAACACCATATATTTT. Protein sequence: CASSGNTIYF.

This sequence joins TRBV5-5 and TRBJ1-5, with D tentatively TRBD1 (6 bases). CDR1 and CDR2 from the germline V gene are SGHKS and YYEKEE (reference sequence). The V end lost 0 bases, the J end lost 0 bases, and 10 bases lay between the germline ends. CDR3 size: 16 residues. CDR3 in DNA: TGTGCCAGCAGCTTGGACAGGGCGCTTAGCAATCAGCCCCAGCATTTT. It translates to CASSLDRALSNQPQHF. Together with reference TRBV5-5 and TRBJ1-5, the CDR3 gives the full variable domain: DAGVTQSPTHLIKTRGQQVTLRCSPISGHKSVSWYQQVLGQGPQFIFQYYEKEERGRGNFPDRFSARQFPNYSSELNVNALLLGDSALYLCASSLDRALSNQPQHFGDGTRLSIL.

The chain carries TRBV18 and TRBJ2-7, with D perhaps given as TRBD1 or TRBD2 (5 bases each). The CDR3 is made up of 16 amino acids. The germline V gene encodes CDR1 KGHSH and CDR2 LQKENI. Trimming removed 0 bases at V and 7 bases at J, with 19 bases between. DNA of the CDR3: TGTGCCAGCTCACCACCGGATGCCCGGGGCAAAGAGGAGCAGTACTTC. This codes for CASSPPDARGKEEQYF.

The CDR3 bases are TGTGCCAGCAGGGGGACCTATGGCTACACCTTC. Protein sequence: CASRGTYGYTF. The V call is TRBV2, the J call TRBJ1-2; a possible D gene is TRBD1 (5 bases). CDR1 and CDR2 (germline): SNHLY, FYNNEI. The CDR3 is 11 residues long. Trimming took 6 bases from V and 4 from J, leaving 6 bases between them.

This chain links TRBV19 with TRBJ1-1, with D hard to call. Trimming took off 7 bases at V and 5 bases at J, with 8 bases between the two ends. Germline values: CDR1 LNHDA, CDR2 SQIVND (reference sequence). This CDR3 spans 11 amino acids. CDR3 nucleotide sequence: TGTGCCAGTAAAAGGTTAACTGAAGCTTTCTTT. Its translation is CASKRLTEAFF.

The chain has TRBV5-1 and TRBJ2-1; 7 nucleotides align to TRBD2. The CDR3 is 15 amino acids. CDR1 SGHRS and CDR2 YFSETQ come from the germline V gene. The V gene end was trimmed by 2 bases and the J gene end by 9 bases; junction bases not matched to a gene: 11. CDR3 sequence: CASSLTSAGRAEQFF. Written as DNA, the CDR3 is TGCGCCAGCAGCTTAACTAGCGCCGGCAGGGCTGAGCAGTTCTTC.

The gene calls are TRBV24-1 and TRBJ2-3; 8 bases align to TRBD2. The ends lost 0 bases at V and 5 bases at J; junction bases unmatched: 9. The CDR3 contains 17 residues. Looked up from germline, CDR1 is KGHDR and CDR2 is SFDVKD. The CDR3 loop reads CATSDLMAGGGGDTQYF. CDR3 nucleotide sequence: TGTGCCACCAGTGATTTGATGGCGGGAGGAGGAGGAGATACGCAGTATTTT.

The chain employs TRBV24-1 and TRBJ2-2, with no clear D. CDR3 length equals 15 residues. Germline-derived CDR1 and CDR2 are KGHDR and SFDVKD. V was trimmed by 3 bases and J by 4 bases, leaving 11 bases between them. As DNA, the CDR3 is TGTGCCACCAGTGATACAGAAACACTCACCGGGGAGCTGTTTTTT. It is translated as CATSDTETLTGELFF.

This clone has at least ten counts. The CDR3 DNA reads as TGTGCCAGCAGTGAACCGACCCCAGCTTCACCCCTCCACTTT. Translating it yields CASSEPTPASPLHF. V and J are TRBV6-1 and TRBJ1-6; no clear D. Germline values: CDR1 MNHNS, CDR2 SASEGT. The germline V and J ends were trimmed by 2 bases and 9 bases, with 11 bases remaining between them. The CDR3 loop spans 14 amino acids.

This chain joins TRBV6-5 and TRBJ1-6, with a weak D call TRBD1 (6 bases). The CDR3 length is 14 residues. V lost 6 bases and J 6 bases, leaving 12 bases between the germline ends. Germline CDR1 and CDR2: MNHEY and SVGAGI. CDR3 region: CASRSGELNSPLHF. As DNA, the CDR3 is TGTGCCAGCAGATCAGGGGAACTTAATTCACCCCTCCACTTT.

The chain has TRBV18 and TRBJ1-1, with D possibly matching TRBD1 (5 bases). Trimming cost V 6 bases and J 2 bases, with 13 bases left between them. Germline loops: CDR1 KGHSH, CDR2 LQKENI. The CDR3 runs to 14 residues. CDR3: CASSAQGSNTEAFF. CDR3 nucleotides: TGTGCCAGCTCGGCCCAGGGAAGTAACACTGAAGCTTTCTTT.